Following are 21 T cell receptor beta chains from one sample sequenced in a study of blood T cell repertoires in COVID-19. Clones were read by immunoSEQ multiplex PCR, and TCRdb kept only the in-frame ones, dropping some. The table shows roughly 70,000 clones, with nearly 90% occurring only once. Sequenced material: peripheral blood. All receptors derive from a man between 65 and 85 years old with acute or convalescent COVID-19.

This clone has only one observation. This chain uses TRBV5-1 with TRBJ2-3; 9 nucleotides agree with TRBD1. With 2 bases clipped from V and 4 bases from J, the junction kept 5 bases outside the gene matches. This CDR3 is built from 15 residues. Germline V gene sequence: CDR1 SGHRS, CDR2 YFSETQ. DNA of the CDR3: TGCGCCAGCAGCTTCAGGACAGGGGAGTCAGATACGCAGTATTTT. This translates into CASSFRTGESDTQYF.

This chain links TRBV7-8 with TRBJ1-2; 7 bases are shared with TRBD1. The trim removed 3 bases at V and 0 bases at J, leaving 4 bases unmatched. Germline lookup yields CDR1 SGHVS and CDR2 FQNEAQ. The CDR3 length is 15 residues. CDR3 sequence: CASSFLGQANYGYTF. The CDR3 nucleotides read TGTGCCAGCAGCTTTTTAGGACAGGCTAACTATGGCTACACCTTC.

Only one count was recorded for this clone. This sequence joins TRBV5-1 and TRBJ2-3, with 8 bases identical to TRBD2. J was trimmed by 5 bases and V by 4 bases; bases with no gene match: 6. This CDR3 is 14 amino acids long. The V gene's germline CDR1 is SGHRS and CDR2 YFSETQ. CDR3 in amino acids: CASSDPGLEDTQYF. Written as DNA, the CDR3 is TGCGCCAGCAGCGACCCGGGACTAGAAGATACGCAGTATTTT.

This chain links TRBV4-3 with TRBJ2-5; 8 nucleotides line up with TRBD2. Looked up from germline, CDR1 is LGHNA and CDR2 is YSLEER. CDR3 length equals 13 residues. V lost 4 bases to trimming and J lost 3 bases; unmatched junction nucleotides: 1. As DNA, the CDR3 is TGCGCCAGCAGCCTTAGCGGGGAAGAGACCCAGTACTTC. This encodes CASSLSGEETQYF.

V gene TRBV5-1 combines with J gene TRBJ2-3; the match to TRBD1 covers 9 bases. V lost 0 bases and J lost 4; bases outside the gene matches: 6. The CDR3 runs 16 residues. CDR1 is SGHRS and CDR2 is YFSETQ in the germline V gene. Here the CDR3 reads CASSLEGTGYPDTQYF. As DNA, the CDR3 is TGCGCCAGCAGCTTGGAGGGGACAGGGTATCCAGATACGCAGTATTTT.

The genes are TRBV6-2 or TRBV6-3 and TRBJ2-3; 11 bases map to TRBD2. V lost 6 bases, J lost 4 bases, and 9 bases stayed unmatched. Germline V gene data show CDR1 as MNHEY and CDR2 as SVGEGT. This CDR3 has 16 residues. The CDR3 coding sequence is TGTGCCAGCAGCCCTGGACTAGCGGGCCCCCCAGATACGCAGTATTTT. Translation: CASSPGLAGPPDTQYF.

This sequence joins TRBV10-3 and TRBJ1-2, with 9 bases aligning to TRBD1. Germline CDR1 is ENHRY and CDR2 is SYGVKD. The CDR3 contains 18 residues. Trimming cost V 2 bases and J 4 bases; bases outside gene matches: 14. The CDR3 sequence: CAISEPHSTGGIFYGYTF. The CDR3 bases are TGTGCCATCAGTGAGCCGCATTCGACAGGGGGAATTTTCTATGGCTACACCTTC.

V usage is TRBV19 and J usage is TRBJ1-2; possibly TRBD1 for D (5 bases). V gave up 7 bases and J gave up 2 bases, with 26 bases separating them. CDR3 size: 18 residues. Germline CDR1 is LNHDA and CDR2 is SQIVND (reference sequence). CDR3 DNA: TGTGCCAGTACAGGGCTGAGAGCAGGGTCTTCGTCGAACTATGGCTACACCTTC. Translating gives CASTGLRAGSSSNYGYTF.

The CDR3 sequence is CAWRTGTGGAGYTF. The CDR3 region has the DNA TGTGCCTGGAGAACCGGGACAGGGGGGGCTGGCTACACCTTC. The chain couples TRBV30 to TRBJ1-2; 11 nucleotides align to TRBD1. J gave up 7 bases and V 3 bases, and 7 bases lay outside the gene matches. This CDR3 region has 14 residues. Per germline, CDR1 GTSNPN and CDR2 SVGIG (reference sequence).

This clone was recorded once. The sample contains more than one DNA sequence encoding this CDR3. This chain links TRBV7-2 with TRBJ1-2; 8 positions agree with TRBD1. Trimming at V came to 4 bases and at J to 6 bases, leaving 16 bases not matched to a gene. Per germline, CDR1 SGHTA and CDR2 FQGNSA. This CDR3 spans 17 amino acids. CDR3 sequence: CASSSVGFTGGGHGYTF. In nucleotides, the CDR3 is TGTGCCAGCAGCTCCGTAGGGTTTACAGGGGGGGGTCATGGCTACACCTTC.

The CDR3 reads CASSYMGVSSYNEQFF. The CDR3 bases are TGTGCCAGCAGTTACATGGGCGTTAGCTCCTACAATGAGCAGTTCTTC. The chain has TRBV6-2 or TRBV6-3 and TRBJ2-1; D ambiguous. The V gene's germline CDR1 is MNHEY and CDR2 SVGEGT. The CDR3 is made up of 16 amino acids. Trimming took off 2 bases at V and 0 bases at J, with 11 bases between the two ends.

The chain couples TRBV7-6 to TRBJ1-5; TRBD1 matches at 8 bases. Germline assignment: CDR1 SGHVS and CDR2 FNYEAQ. This CDR3 has 15 residues. V shed 5 bases, J shed 7 bases, and the junction held 10 bases outside the gene matches. The CDR3 nucleotides are TGTGCCAGCAGCACCGGGACAGGAGGGGACCAGCCCCAGCATTTT. Amino acid sequence: CASSTGTGGDQPQHF.

This chain links TRBV10-3 with TRBJ1-2, with 8 bases fitting TRBD1. V lost 6 bases to trimming and J lost 4 bases; unmatched junction nucleotides: 10. The germline CDR1 and CDR2 sequences are ENHRY and SYGVKD. The CDR3 loop spans 15 amino acids. The CDR3 nucleotides read TGTGCCATCAGGGCCAGACAGGGGAACATCTATGGCTACACCTTC. Its protein product is CAIRARQGNIYGYTF.

This clone has a handful of counts. This chain uses TRBV15 with TRBJ2-2; 12 nucleotides line up with TRBD2. The CDR3 totals 19 residues. Losses at the gene ends were 0 bases for V and 7 bases for J; bases not matched to a gene: 12. The germline V gene has CDR1 LNHNV and CDR2 YYDKDF (reference sequence). The CDR3 protein is CATSRDALAGGRVGGELFF. As DNA, the CDR3 is TGTGCCACCAGCAGAGATGCACTAGCGGGGGGCCGGGTCGGCGGGGAGCTGTTTTTT.

The chain recombines TRBV3-1 (or the pseudogene TRBV3-2) with TRBJ1-2; D gene uncertain. Germline values: CDR1 LGHDT, CDR2 YNNKEL (reference sequence). There are 11 residues in the CDR3. Deletions cut 1 base from V and 7 bases from J, with 4 bases between. The CDR3 DNA is TGTGCCAGCAGCCAAGGGCTTGGCTACACCTTC. Protein: CASSQGLGYTF.

This sequence joins TRBV23-1 and TRBJ2-4; D gene uncertain. TRBV23-1 is reported as an ORF; its role is uncertain. The CDR3 is made up of 17 amino acids. The germline V and J ends were trimmed by 2 bases and 0 bases, with 14 bases remaining between them. CDR3 in amino acids: CASSQKWSELAKNIQYF. In DNA, the CDR3 is TGCGCCAGCAGTCAAAAATGGTCCGAACTAGCCAAAAACATTCAGTACTTC.

This chain joins TRBV19 and TRBJ2-1, with 8 bases identical to TRBD1. V shed 3 bases, J shed 2 bases, and the junction held 9 bases outside the gene matches. Germline V gives CDR1 LNHDA, CDR2 SQIVND (reference sequence). The CDR3 spans 17 residues. CDR3 region: CASSMFPDRVAYNEQFF. The CDR3 DNA is TGTGCCAGTAGTATGTTCCCGGACAGGGTAGCCTACAATGAGCAGTTCTTC.

V usage is TRBV10-1 and J usage is TRBJ1-1; TRBD1 agrees at 9 bases. The ends lost 9 bases at V and 2 bases at J; junction bases unmatched: 10. Germline assignment: CDR1 WNHNN and CDR2 SYGVQD (reference sequence). This CDR3 is built from 15 residues. CDR3 region: CARGSSGQGNTEAFF. The CDR3 nucleotides read TGCGCCAGGGGGAGCTCGGGACAGGGCAACACTGAAGCTTTCTTT.

This chain uses TRBV5-8 with TRBJ1-2; 7 bases align to TRBD1. There are 16 residues in the CDR3. The junction had 8 bases not matched to a gene; V was cut back by 0 bases and J by 3 bases. CDR1 and CDR2 (germline): SGHTS, YDEGEE. CDR3 bases: TGTGCCAGCAGCTTGGCTAACCGGGACAGCCACTATGGCTACACCTTC. Residues: CASSLANRDSHYGYTF.

The chain links TRBV9 to TRBJ2-3; tentative D call: TRBD1 (5 bases). V gave up 3 bases and J gave up 1 base, with 15 bases separating them. This CDR3 comprises 16 residues. From germline, CDR1 is SGDLS and CDR2 YYNGEE. Written as DNA, the CDR3 is TGTGCCAGCAGCGAAACCACAGGTTGGGGCACAGATACGCAGTATTTT. Protein sequence: CASSETTGWGTDTQYF.

The chain carries TRBV7-3 and TRBJ2-1; 9 bases line up with TRBD2. The CDR3 is 18 amino acids. V trimming: 3 bases; J trimming: 2 bases; junction bases outside the gene matches: 11. CDR1 is SGHTA and CDR2 is FQGTGA in the germline V gene. The CDR3 DNA sequence: TGTGCCAGCAGCTTTTCCCCGGAGGCGGGGGGGCCCTACAATGAGCAGTTCTTC. This codes for CASSFSPEAGGPYNEQFF.